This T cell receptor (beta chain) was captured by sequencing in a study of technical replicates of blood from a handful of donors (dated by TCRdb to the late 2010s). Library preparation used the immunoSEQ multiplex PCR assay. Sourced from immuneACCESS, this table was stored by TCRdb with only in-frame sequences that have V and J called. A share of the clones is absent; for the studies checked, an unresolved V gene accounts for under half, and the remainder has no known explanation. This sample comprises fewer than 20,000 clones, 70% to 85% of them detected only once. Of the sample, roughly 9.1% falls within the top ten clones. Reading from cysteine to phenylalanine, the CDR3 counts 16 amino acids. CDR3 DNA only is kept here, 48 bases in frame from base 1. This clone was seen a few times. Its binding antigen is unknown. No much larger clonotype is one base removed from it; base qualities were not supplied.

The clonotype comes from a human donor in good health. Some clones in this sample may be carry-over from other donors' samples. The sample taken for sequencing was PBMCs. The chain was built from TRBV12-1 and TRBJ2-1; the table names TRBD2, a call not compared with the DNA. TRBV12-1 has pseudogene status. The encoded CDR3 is CASSCLRGKANNEQFF. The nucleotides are TGTGCCAGCAGCTGCCTCCGCGGGAAGGCAAACAATGAGCAGTTCTTC.